This T cell receptor beta chain emerged from a study of T cell clonotyping in hematopoietic cell transplantation. TCRdb keeps only in-frame clones here, not all; method: immunoSEQ multiplex PCR. The sample includes 49,000 or so clones, roughly 80% of them seen just once. J lost 2 bases, V lost 5 bases, and 4 bases had no gene match. Germline CDR1 is MNHEY and CDR2 is SMNVEV (reference sequence). The CDR3 consists of 16 residues. As for time point: recipient sample about 28 days before transplant, after cytoreduction. The rearrangement links TRBV27 to TRBJ2-5; TRBD2 aligns across 14 bases. The specimen was peripheral blood mononuclear cells, collected before stem cell transplant. This sequence was found in a man in his sixties with myelodysplastic syndrome. Some clones in this sample may be carry-over from other donors' samples. The CDR3 here is CASSPRLAGGQETQYF. As DNA, the CDR3 is TGTGCCAGCAGTCCGCGACTAGCGGGGGGGCAAGAGACCCAGTACTTC.